The T cell receptor beta chain described here comes from a study of cytomegalovirus exposure and HLA in healthy donors. It was with 60 Vbeta and 13 Jbeta primers that the PCR ran. Clones were sequenced by immunoSEQ multiplex PCR, and TCRdb holds only the in-frame ones, with some missing. The sample contains over 100,000 clones, around 73% of which appear only once. A note on this clone: The antigen remains undetermined.

Overall study findings and caveats: In vitro checks showed that a few CMV-associated chains really do target CMV antigens.

Germline loops: CDR1 KGHSH, CDR2 LQKENI. Trimming at V came to 3 bases and at J to 3 bases, leaving 8 bases not matched to a gene. The CDR3 totals 15 residues. Sequencing input: PBMCs. This TCR was recovered from a female donor in good health and CMV-seronegative. This chain connects TRBV18 to TRBJ2-7; 7 bases line up with TRBD2. The CDR3 DNA reads TGTGCCAGCTCACCGGGGGAACTAGCGTACTACGAGCAGTACTTC. It yields the protein CASSPGELAYYEQYF.